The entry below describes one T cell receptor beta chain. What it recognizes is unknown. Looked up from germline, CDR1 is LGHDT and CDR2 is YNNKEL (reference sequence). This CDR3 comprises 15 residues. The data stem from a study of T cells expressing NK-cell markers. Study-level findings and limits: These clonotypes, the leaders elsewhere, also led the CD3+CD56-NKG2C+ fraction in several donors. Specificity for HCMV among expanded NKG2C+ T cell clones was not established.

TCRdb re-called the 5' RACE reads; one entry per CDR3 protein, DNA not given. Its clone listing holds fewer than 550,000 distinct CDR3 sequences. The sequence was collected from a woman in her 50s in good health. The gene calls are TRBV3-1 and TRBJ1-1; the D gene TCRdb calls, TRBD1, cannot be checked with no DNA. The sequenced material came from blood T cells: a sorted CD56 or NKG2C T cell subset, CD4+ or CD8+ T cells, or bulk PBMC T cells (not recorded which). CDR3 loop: CASSQFGAGNTEAFF.